The next 10 T cell receptor beta chains were all read from a single sample in a study of brain T cells in children with intractable seizures. Profiling relied on immunoSEQ multiplex PCR, and the TCRdb table lists in-frame clones only, not all of them. Of about 80,000 clones listed, around 90% are singletons. The sample consisted of peripheral blood, taken at surgery. These receptors all come from a girl between 2 and 10 years old with Rasmussen encephalitis and intractable seizures.

V usage is TRBV11-3 and J usage is TRBJ2-3, with D tentatively TRBD1 or TRBD2 (5 bases each). Germline V gene sequence: CDR1 SGHNT, CDR2 YENEEA. The CDR3 is made up of 17 amino acids. V lost 8 bases to trimming and J lost 3 bases, with 24 bases between them. In nucleotides, the CDR3 is TGTGCCAGCGGGAGCCCCTCCCGGGGCCTAGGGACAGATACGCAGTATTTT. Protein sequence: CASGSPSRGLGTDTQYF.

The chain recombines TRBV15 with TRBJ2-7; TRBD2 matches 10 bases. CDR3 length: 16 amino acids. Germline-derived CDR1 and CDR2 are LNHNV and YYDKDF (reference sequence). V gave up 1 base and J gave up 2 bases; unmatched junction bases: 5. The CDR3 region is CATSRVGAGGPYEQYF. CDR3 coding DNA: TGTGCCACCAGCAGAGTGGGAGCGGGAGGGCCCTACGAGCAGTACTTC.

The chain employs TRBV13 and TRBJ2-2; D remains unclear. Germline CDR1 and CDR2: PRHDT and FYEKMQ (reference sequence). CDR3 size: 14 residues. Trimming removed 3 bases at V and 1 base at J, with 6 bases between. The CDR3 loop is CASSFGVNTGELFF. The CDR3 nucleotides read TGTGCCAGCAGCTTCGGAGTGAACACCGGGGAGCTGTTTTTT.

The rearrangement uses TRBV4-1 and TRBJ2-3; TRBD2 matches at 8 bases. CDR3 size: 16 residues. Per germline, CDR1 MGHRA and CDR2 YSYEKL. The V and J ends lost 1 base and 2 bases, in that order; junction bases with no gene match: 5. The CDR3 DNA is TGCGCCAGCAGCCAAGTAACTAGCGGACCCACAGATACGCAGTATTTT. Protein product: CASSQVTSGPTDTQYF.

The V gene is TRBV6-5, the J gene TRBJ1-3; TRBD1 matches 8 bases. CDR3 length: 15 amino acids. J was trimmed by 0 bases and V by 7 bases; bases with no gene match: 5. Germline assignment: CDR1 MNHEY and CDR2 SVGAGI. CDR3 nucleotide sequence: TGTGCCAGCATGAGACAGGGGAACTCTGGAAACACCATATATTTT. Its protein is CASMRQGNSGNTIYF.

The rearrangement links TRBV2 to TRBJ2-7; 9 bases map to TRBD1. The germline V gene has CDR1 SNHLY and CDR2 FYNNEI. CDR3 length: 14 residues. V lost 8 bases and J lost 2; bases outside the gene matches: 7. The CDR3 DNA reads as TGTGCCAGCTCTGACAGGGGGACTACCTACGAGCAGTACTTC. Its protein is CASSDRGTTYEQYF.

The rearrangement links TRBV4-1 to TRBJ2-7; possible D gene TRBD1, 6 bases. V was pared by 1 base and J by 2 bases, with 9 bases between. Germline loops: CDR1 MGHRA, CDR2 YSYEKL. This CDR3 is 14 amino acids long. The DNA of the CDR3 is TGCGCCAGCAGCCAAGTGTCAGGGGCCTACGAGCAGTACTTC. This encodes CASSQVSGAYEQYF.

This rearrangement joins TRBV11-2 to TRBJ2-6; D may be TRBD1 (5 bases). The CDR3 is 16 residues long. Looked up from germline, CDR1 is SGHAT and CDR2 is FQNNGV. V shed 1 base and J shed 0 bases, with 7 bases lying between them. This chain's CDR3 is CASSLVGPSGANVLTF. The CDR3 DNA sequence: TGTGCCAGCAGCTTAGTGGGGCCCTCTGGGGCCAACGTCCTGACTTTC.

This clone was found once. The rearrangement joins TRBV5-1 to TRBJ2-1; TRBD2 matches at 8 bases. There are 14 residues in the CDR3. Germline CDR1 and CDR2: SGHRS and YFSETQ. V lost 1 base and J lost 8; bases outside the gene matches: 5. CDR3 region: CASSLSSGFDEQFF. In nucleotides, the CDR3 is TGCGCCAGCAGCTTGTCTAGCGGGTTCGATGAGCAGTTCTTC. Looking up the rest from reference TRBV5-1 and TRBJ2-1 gives the full variable domain: KAGVTQTPRYLIKTRGQQVTLSCSPISGHRSVSWYQQTPGQGLQFLFEYFSETQRNKGNFPGRFSGRQFSNSRSEMNVSTLELGDSALYLCASSLSSGFDEQFFGPGTRLTVL.

This sequence joins TRBV11-2 and TRBJ1-5, with a weak D call TRBD1 (6 bases). V was trimmed by 8 bases and J by 1 base, leaving 15 bases between them. Germline V gene lookup returns CDR1 SGHAT and CDR2 FQNNGV. CDR3 length equals 15 residues. CDR3: CASGPRGESNQPQHF. CDR3 nucleotides: TGTGCCAGCGGACCCAGGGGTGAGAGCAATCAGCCCCAGCATTTT.